A selection of T cell receptor beta chains follows, all from one sample in a study of T cells in localized non-small cell lung cancer. Only in-frame clones appear in the TCRdb table, and some are missing; sequencing was by immunoSEQ multiplex PCR. The data contain roughly 40,000 clones, about 87% of them singletons. The specimen comprised peripheral blood, sampled before any cancer treatment. Receptors were obtained from a man aged 18 to 50 with stage I lung adenocarcinoma. The CDR3 runs from the conserved cysteine through the conserved F or W.

v_gene: TRBV11-2; CDR3aa: CASSLGWGQQAYEQYF
v_gene: TRBV19; CDR3aa: CASSSKTPGAGVYNEQFF
v_gene: TRBV19; CDR3aa: CASSDGLAKNIQYF
v_gene: TRBV7-9; CDR3aa: CASSLAYPDRLLNTGELFF
v_gene: TRBV7-9; CDR3aa: CASSRTTAETQYF
v_gene: TRBV5-5; CDR3aa: CASSFLRTGDGGYTF
v_gene: TRBV9; CDR3aa: CASSPRDRSTDTQYF
v_gene: TRBV5-6; CDR3aa: CASRDTGRGQGKNTEAFF
v_gene: TRBV29-1; CDR3aa: CSVEGQTQADTQYF
v_gene: TRBV2; CDR3aa: CASSDKGAENTEAFF
v_gene: TRBV7-8; CDR3aa: CASSFSGTGGLNTEAFF
v_gene: TRBV18; CDR3aa: CASSRGQTNTGELFF
v_gene: TRBV6-5; CDR3aa: CASSYGSANYGYTF
v_gene: TRBV6-4; CDR3aa: CASSDSSEGAGGGYTF
v_gene: TRBV28; CDR3aa: CASSSWRADGYTF
v_gene: TRBV6-1; CDR3aa: CASRDTGAVSEKLFF
v_gene: TRBV7-3; CDR3aa: CASTVTGTYGYTF
v_gene: TRBV6-5; CDR3aa: CASSYSTGDQPQHF
v_gene: TRBV7-2; CDR3aa: CASSLGPRAGFYEQYF
v_gene: TRBV27; CDR3aa: CASSYRGTGGDHGNQPQHF
v_gene: TRBV7-6; CDR3aa: CASSQTGTAYNEQFF
v_gene: TRBV6-6; CDR3aa: CASWRDHNSPLHF
v_gene: TRBV28; CDR3aa: CASSFPWEVDGYTF
v_gene: TRBV28; CDR3aa: CASRATGRSSYNSPLHF
v_gene: TRBV7-9; CDR3aa: CASSLVVGSNEKLFF
v_gene: TRBV9; CDR3aa: CASSASGRMNTEAFF
v_gene: TRBV7-2; CDR3aa: CASSSGVTDTQYF
v_gene: TRBV10-3; CDR3aa: CAISAAGANTEAFF
v_gene: TRBV28; CDR3aa: CASSLSGTGSSYEQYF
v_gene: TRBV11-2; CDR3aa: CASSTTGQGTYEQYF
v_gene: TRBV28; CDR3aa: CASSLAGPSGNTIYF